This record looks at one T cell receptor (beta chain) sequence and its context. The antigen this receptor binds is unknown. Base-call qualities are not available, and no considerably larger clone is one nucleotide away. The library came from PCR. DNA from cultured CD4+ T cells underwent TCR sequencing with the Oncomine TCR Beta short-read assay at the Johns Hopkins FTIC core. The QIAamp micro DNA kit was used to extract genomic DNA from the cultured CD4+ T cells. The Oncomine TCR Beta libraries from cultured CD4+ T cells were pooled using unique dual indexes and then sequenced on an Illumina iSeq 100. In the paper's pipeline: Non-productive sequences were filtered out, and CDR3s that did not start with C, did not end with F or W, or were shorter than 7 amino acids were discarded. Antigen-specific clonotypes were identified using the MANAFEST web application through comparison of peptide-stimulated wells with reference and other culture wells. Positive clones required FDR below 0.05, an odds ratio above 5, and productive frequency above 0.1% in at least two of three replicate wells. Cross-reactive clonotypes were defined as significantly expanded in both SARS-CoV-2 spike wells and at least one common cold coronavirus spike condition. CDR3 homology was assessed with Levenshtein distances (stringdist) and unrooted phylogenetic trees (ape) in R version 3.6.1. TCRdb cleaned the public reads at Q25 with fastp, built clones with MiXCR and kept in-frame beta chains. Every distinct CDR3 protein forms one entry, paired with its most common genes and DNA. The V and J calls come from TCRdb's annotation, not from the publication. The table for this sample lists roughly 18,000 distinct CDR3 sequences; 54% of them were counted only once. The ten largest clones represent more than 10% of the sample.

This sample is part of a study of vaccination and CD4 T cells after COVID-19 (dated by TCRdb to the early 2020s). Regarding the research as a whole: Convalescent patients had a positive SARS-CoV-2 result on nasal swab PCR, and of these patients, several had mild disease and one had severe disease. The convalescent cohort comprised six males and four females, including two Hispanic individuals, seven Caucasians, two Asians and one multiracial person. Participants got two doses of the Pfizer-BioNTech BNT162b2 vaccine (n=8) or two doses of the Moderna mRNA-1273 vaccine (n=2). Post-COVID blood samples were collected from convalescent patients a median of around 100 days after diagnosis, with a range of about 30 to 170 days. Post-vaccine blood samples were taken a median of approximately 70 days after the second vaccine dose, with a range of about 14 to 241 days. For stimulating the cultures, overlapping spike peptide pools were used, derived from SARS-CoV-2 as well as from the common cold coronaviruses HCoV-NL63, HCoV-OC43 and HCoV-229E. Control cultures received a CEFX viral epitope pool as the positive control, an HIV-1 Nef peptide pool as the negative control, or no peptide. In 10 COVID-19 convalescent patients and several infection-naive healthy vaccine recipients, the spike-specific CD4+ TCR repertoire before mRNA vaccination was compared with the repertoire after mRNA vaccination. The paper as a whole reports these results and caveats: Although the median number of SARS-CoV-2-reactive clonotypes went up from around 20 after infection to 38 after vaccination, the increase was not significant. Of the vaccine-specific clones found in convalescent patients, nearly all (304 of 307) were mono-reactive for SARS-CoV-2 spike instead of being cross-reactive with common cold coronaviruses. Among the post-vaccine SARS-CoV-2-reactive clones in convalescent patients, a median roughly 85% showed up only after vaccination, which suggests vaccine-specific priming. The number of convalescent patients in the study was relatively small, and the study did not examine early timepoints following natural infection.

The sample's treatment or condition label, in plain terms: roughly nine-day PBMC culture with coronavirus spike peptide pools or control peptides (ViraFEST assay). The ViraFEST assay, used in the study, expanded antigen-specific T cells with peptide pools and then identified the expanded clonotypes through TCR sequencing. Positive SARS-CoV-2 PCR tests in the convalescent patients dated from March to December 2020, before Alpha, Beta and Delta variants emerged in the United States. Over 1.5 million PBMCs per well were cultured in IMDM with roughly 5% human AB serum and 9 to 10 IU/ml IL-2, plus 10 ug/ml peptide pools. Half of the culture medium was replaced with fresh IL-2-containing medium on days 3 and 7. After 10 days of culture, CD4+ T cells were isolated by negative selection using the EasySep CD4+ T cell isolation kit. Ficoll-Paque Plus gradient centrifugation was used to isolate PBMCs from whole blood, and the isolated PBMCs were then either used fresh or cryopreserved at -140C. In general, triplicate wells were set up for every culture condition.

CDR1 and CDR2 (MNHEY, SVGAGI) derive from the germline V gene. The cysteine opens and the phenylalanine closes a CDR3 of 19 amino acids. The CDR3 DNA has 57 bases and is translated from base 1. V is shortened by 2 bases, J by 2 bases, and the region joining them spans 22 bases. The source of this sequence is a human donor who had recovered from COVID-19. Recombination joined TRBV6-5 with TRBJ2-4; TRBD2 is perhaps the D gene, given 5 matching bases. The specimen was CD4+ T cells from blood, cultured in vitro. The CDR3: CASSYAPADGFLTKNIQYF. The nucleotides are TGTGCCAGCAGTTACGCCCCAGCGGACGGGTTTTTAACCAAAAACATTCAGTACTTC.